What follows are 30 T cell receptor beta chains derived from one specimen sequenced in a study of control samples from healthy donors and cancer patients. Sequencing used immunoSEQ multiplex PCR; TCRdb keeps in-frame clones, though not all of them. The sample records 95,000 to 130,000 clones, over 85% being singletons. The sequencing sample was made of blood. Receptors originate from a man aged 25 to 45 in good health.

The chain uses TRBV18 and TRBJ1-4; a weak D match, TRBD1 (6 bases). V was pared by 3 bases and J by 5 bases, with 13 bases between. This CDR3 has 15 residues. The germline V gene has CDR1 KGHSH and CDR2 LQKENI. CDR3 coding DNA: TGTGCCAGCTCACCGGTCAGGGGAACAAATGAAAAACTGTTTTTT. Its protein product is CASSPVRGTNEKLFF. Full variable domain (remainder filled in from reference TRBV18 and TRBJ1-4): NAGVMQNPRHLVRRRGQEARLRCSPMKGHSHVYWYRQLPEEGLKFMVYLQKENIIDESGMPKERFSAEFPKEGPSILRIQQVVRGDSAAYFCASSPVRGTNEKLFFGSGTQLSVL.

J is TRBJ1-1 and V is TRBV5-1; TRBD1 matches 9 bases. CDR3 length equals 18 residues. Per germline, CDR1 SGHRS and CDR2 YFSETQ. The V gene end was trimmed by 4 bases and the J gene end by 7 bases; junction bases not matched to a gene: 20. Here the CDR3 DNA reads TGCGCCAGCAGCCCTCTGTCGCGGGCGGGACAGGGAAGAGGTGAAGCTTTCTTT. It yields the protein CASSPLSRAGQGRGEAFF.

The chain uses TRBV9 and TRBJ1-5; D gene ambiguous. V lost 0 bases and J 5 bases, leaving 9 bases between the germline ends. The CDR3 has 14 residues. Per germline, CDR1 SGDLS and CDR2 YYNGEE. CDR3 residues: CASSVGGFDQPQHF. CDR3 coding DNA: TGTGCCAGCAGCGTAGGAGGGTTTGATCAGCCCCAGCATTTT.

The CDR3, as DNA: TGTGCCAGCAGCTTGGACGCCCCTAACTATGGCTACACCTTC. Protein: CASSLDAPNYGYTF. This chain uses TRBV5-6 with TRBJ1-2; D is unresolved. The CDR3 length is 14 residues. Trimming removed 0 bases at V and 0 bases at J, with 6 bases between. Germline loops: CDR1 SGHDT, CDR2 YYEEEE. The full variable domain, with the rest looked up from reference TRBV5-6 and TRBJ1-2, is DAGVTQSPTHLIKTRGQQVTLRCSPKSGHDTVSWYQQALGQGPQFIFQYYEEEERQRGNFPDRFSGHQFPNYSSELNVNALLLGDSALYLCASSLDAPNYGYTFGSGTRLTVV.

The rearrangement links TRBV6-1 to TRBJ1-3; D is undetermined. Germline V lookup: CDR1 MNHNS, CDR2 SASEGT. The CDR3 consists of 17 residues. V was cut by 0 bases and J by 3 bases, with 15 bases left in between. The DNA of the CDR3 is TGTGCCAGCAGTGAAGCGCAGGTCGCCTGGATTGGAAACACCATATATTTT. The encoded protein is CASSEAQVAWIGNTIYF.

The chain links TRBV5-8 to TRBJ2-5; D gene uncertain. Per germline, CDR1 SGHTS and CDR2 YDEGEE. This CDR3 is 11 amino acids long. Trimming took 2 bases from V and 3 from J, leaving 2 bases between them. CDR3 bases: TGTGCCAGCAGCTTAAAAGAGACCCAGTACTTC. This gives the protein CASSLKETQYF.

The V call is TRBV19, the J call TRBJ2-7; tentative D call: TRBD2 (6 bases). The CDR3 consists of 15 residues. The germline V and J ends were trimmed by 9 bases and 1 base, with 19 bases remaining between them. Germline V gene lookup returns CDR1 LNHDA and CDR2 SQIVND (reference sequence). Written as DNA, the CDR3 is TGTGCCAGCCCCTCTGTAGGACTACCATCCTACGAGCAGTACTTC. Translation gives CASPSVGLPSYEQYF.

With regard to this clone: Other DNA sequences in this sample translate to the same CDR3. The gene calls are TRBV9 and TRBJ2-3; 9 bases match TRBD2. Germline CDR1 is SGDLS and CDR2 is YYNGEE. V trimming: 0 bases; J trimming: 1 base; junction bases outside the gene matches: 3. The CDR3 runs to 16 residues. The CDR3: CASSVGLAGGTDTQYF. The CDR3 DNA sequence: TGTGCCAGCAGCGTAGGATTAGCGGGGGGCACAGATACGCAGTATTTT. Full variable domain (remainder filled in from reference TRBV9 and TRBJ2-3): DSGVTQTPKHLITATGQRVTLRCSPRSGDLSVYWYQQSLDQGLQFLIQYYNGEERAKGNILERFSAQQFPDLHSELNLSSLELGDSALYFCASSVGLAGGTDTQYFGPGTRLTVL.

J is TRBJ1-5 and V is TRBV4-1; D uncertain. V shed 1 base and J shed 7 bases, with 11 bases lying between them. CDR1 is MGHRA and CDR2 is YSYEKL in the germline V gene. CDR3 size: 14 residues. The CDR3 sequence is CASSQGPGDQPQHF. CDR3 nucleotide sequence: TGCGCCAGCAGCCAAGGGCCCGGTGACCAGCCCCAGCATTTT.

V and J are TRBV10-3 and TRBJ2-3; D call uncertain. Between the trimmed V and J ends, which lost 2 bases and 1 base, there was a span of 4 bases. The CDR3 spans 13 residues. Germline V gene data show CDR1 as ENHRY and CDR2 as SYGVKD. The chain's CDR3 is CAISEGGTDTQYF. CDR3 sequence (DNA): TGTGCCATCAGTGAGGGCGGCACAGATACGCAGTATTTT.

This sequence joins TRBV27 and TRBJ2-1; D remains unclear. CDR3 length: 14 amino acids. V was trimmed by 1 base and J by 4 bases, leaving 8 bases between them. The germline V gene encodes CDR1 MNHEY and CDR2 SMNVEV (reference sequence). The DNA for the CDR3 is TGTGCCAGCAGTTTATATTCTGGATACAATGAGCAGTTCTTC. Protein sequence: CASSLYSGYNEQFF.

This clone was found once. J is TRBJ2-7 and V is TRBV30; 9 positions agree with TRBD2. CDR1 and CDR2 from the germline V gene are GTSNPN and SVGIG (reference sequence). This CDR3 has 13 amino acids. Trimming removed 3 bases from V and 6 bases from J; junction bases left unmatched: 6. The CDR3 loop is CAWRGAGGLEQYV. Here the CDR3 DNA reads TGTGCCTGGAGGGGGGCGGGGGGGCTCGAGCAGTACGTC.

The chain is built from TRBV6-5 and TRBJ1-1, with D tentatively TRBD1 (5 bases). Germline V gene sequence: CDR1 MNHEY, CDR2 SVGAGI. V was clipped by 2 bases and J by 5 bases, with 15 bases between them. This CDR3 region has 15 residues. This chain's CDR3 is CASSYTGTFGTEAFF. In DNA form, the CDR3 reads TGTGCCAGCAGTTACACCGGGACTTTCGGTACTGAAGCTTTCTTT.

This chain joins TRBV19 and TRBJ1-5; D unresolved. V was pared by 4 bases and J by 6 bases, with 10 bases between. Germline-derived CDR1 and CDR2 are LNHDA and SQIVND (reference sequence). CDR3 length: 13 residues. This CDR3 is CASSRGGLQPQHF. In DNA, the CDR3 is TGTGCCAGTAGTAGAGGAGGGCTTCAGCCCCAGCATTTT.

The V call is TRBV27, the J call TRBJ1-5; 9 bases align to TRBD1. V lost 6 bases and J lost 6; bases outside the gene matches: 9. CDR1 and CDR2 from the germline V gene are MNHEY and SMNVEV (reference sequence). This CDR3 contains 15 residues. CDR3 nucleotide sequence: TGTGCCAGCAGCCCGATGGGACAGGGAGGTCAGCCCCAGCATTTT. Its protein is CASSPMGQGGQPQHF.

The J gene is TRBJ1-6, the V gene TRBV7-8; 7 bases agree with TRBD1. V was pared by 0 bases and J by 10 bases, with 15 bases of the junction left unmatched. CDR1 and CDR2 (germline): SGHVS, FQNEAQ. The CDR3 is 18 residues long. The CDR3 is CASSLAPGRGGQKSPLHF. CDR3 nucleotides: TGTGCCAGCAGCTTAGCTCCCGGGCGTGGGGGACAGAAATCACCCCTCCACTTT. The full variable domain, in which reference TRBV7-8 and TRBJ1-6 provide the parts outside the CDR3, is GAGVSQSPRYKVAKRGQDVALRCDPISGHVSLFWYQQALGQGPEFLTYFQNEAQLDKSGLPSDRFFAERPEGSVSTLKIQRTQQEDSAVYLCASSLAPGRGGQKSPLHFGNGTRLTVT.

J is TRBJ2-2 and V is TRBV6-1; 12 bases fit TRBD1. The CDR3 has 16 residues. The junction had 4 bases not matched to a gene; V was cut back by 4 bases and J by 4 bases. The germline V gene has CDR1 MNHNS and CDR2 SASEGT. CDR3 amino acids: CASSGGQGASTGELFF. DNA for the CDR3: TGTGCCAGCAGTGGGGGACAGGGGGCCAGCACCGGGGAGCTGTTTTTT.

This sequence joins TRBV9 and TRBJ1-2; D possibly corresponds to TRBD1 (5 bases). Trimming left V 3 bases short and J 4 bases short, with 10 bases between. The CDR3 spans 13 residues. Germline loops: CDR1 SGDLS, CDR2 YYNGEE. Here the CDR3 DNA reads TGTGCCAGCAGCGCCCCAGGGACCTATGGCTACACCTTC. It encodes CASSAPGTYGYTF.

This sequence joins TRBV5-1 and TRBJ2-5; 10 positions agree with TRBD2. CDR1 and CDR2 from the germline V gene are SGHRS and YFSETQ. The CDR3 is 15 residues long. The trim removed 4 bases at V and 5 bases at J, leaving 8 bases unmatched. The CDR3 spells CASSILAGGMETQYF. The DNA of the CDR3 is TGCGCCAGCAGCATATTAGCGGGGGGTATGGAGACCCAGTACTTC. The entire variable domain, with the rest obtained from reference TRBV5-1 and TRBJ2-5, is as follows: KAGVTQTPRYLIKTRGQQVTLSCSPISGHRSVSWYQQTPGQGLQFLFEYFSETQRNKGNFPGRFSGRQFSNSRSEMNVSTLELGDSALYLCASSILAGGMETQYFGPGTRLLVL.

This clone was recorded once. The rearrangement links TRBV2 to TRBJ2-7; D uncertain. This CDR3 comprises 14 residues. The V end was cut by 7 bases, the J end by 0 bases, with 13 bases between. CDR1 and CDR2 (germline): SNHLY, FYNNEI. CDR3 in amino acids: CASKATPASYEQYF. CDR3 DNA: TGTGCCAGCAAGGCCACTCCTGCCTCCTACGAGCAGTACTTC.

The rearrangement links TRBV25-1 to TRBJ2-2; no clear D gene. The CDR3 sequence is 14 residues long. V was pared by 4 bases and J by 3 bases, with 9 bases between. Germline CDR1 and CDR2: MGHDK and SYGVNS. The CDR3 loop reads CASSARVDTGELFF. The CDR3 DNA reads as TGTGCCAGCAGTGCCCGTGTCGACACCGGGGAGCTGTTTTTT.

The chain combines TRBV12-3 or TRBV12-4 with TRBJ2-2; D is unresolved. The CDR3 spans 12 residues. Trimming took 3 bases from V and 7 from J, leaving 6 bases between them. As DNA, the CDR3 is TGTGCCAGCAGTTTCAGCGACGGGGAGCTGTTTTTT. This gives the protein CASSFSDGELFF.

V and J are TRBV28 and TRBJ2-3, with unresolved D. Germline CDR1 and CDR2: MDHEN and SYDVKM. CDR3 length: 13 residues. Trimming cost V 2 bases and J 2 bases, with 5 bases left between them. CDR3 DNA sequence: TGTGCCAGCAGTTTACCCCACACAGATACGCAGTATTTT. This translates into CASSLPHTDTQYF.

This chain joins TRBV11-2 and TRBJ1-2; no clear D. V lost 1 base, J lost 2 bases, and 8 bases lay in between. From germline, CDR1 is SGHAT and CDR2 FQNNGV. The length of the CDR3 is 14 residues. CDR3 loop: CASSLGLLNYGYTF. Written as DNA, the CDR3 is TGTGCCAGCAGCTTAGGGCTCCTAAACTATGGCTACACCTTC.

This clone has only one observation. This rearrangement joins TRBV9 to TRBJ2-1; 8 positions match TRBD2. After removal of 0 bases from V and 3 bases from J, the junction contained 2 bases not matched to a gene. Germline-derived CDR1 and CDR2 are SGDLS and YYNGEE. CDR3 length: 15 amino acids. The CDR3 DNA reads TGTGCCAGCAGCGTAGGACGGGGGGGCTACAATGAGCAGTTCTTC. Its protein is CASSVGRGGYNEQFF. The whole variable domain, filled in from reference TRBV9 and TRBJ2-1, reads DSGVTQTPKHLITATGQRVTLRCSPRSGDLSVYWYQQSLDQGLQFLIQYYNGEERAKGNILERFSAQQFPDLHSELNLSSLELGDSALYFCASSVGRGGYNEQFFGPGTRLTVL.

J is TRBJ2-3 and V is TRBV7-9, with D possibly being TRBD1 or TRBD2 (5 bases each). Deletions cut 5 bases from V and 6 bases from J, with 12 bases between. Looked up from germline, CDR1 is SEHNR and CDR2 is FQNEAQ (reference sequence). The CDR3 spans 13 residues. The CDR3 nucleotides read TGTGCCAGCAGCCAGGGACCTCGGGATACGCAGTATTTT. Translation: CASSQGPRDTQYF.

V and J are TRBV7-8 and TRBJ2-5; either TRBD1 or TRBD2 may supply D (7 bases each). This CDR3 has 18 amino acids. The germline CDR1 and CDR2 sequences are SGHVS and FQNEAQ. Trimming pared 5 bases from V and 5 bases from J, leaving 27 bases between. The CDR3 here is CASSVLWGGGVERETQYF. In DNA, the CDR3 is TGTGCCAGCAGCGTCCTTTGGGGAGGGGGCGTAGAGCGGGAGACCCAGTACTTC.

The rearrangement uses TRBV11-3 and TRBJ2-6, with D tentatively TRBD2 (5 bases). CDR3 length: 15 amino acids. Trimming cost V 4 bases and J 0 bases, with 7 bases left between them. Germline CDR1 reads SGHNT; CDR2 reads YENEEA. The CDR3, as DNA: TGTGCCAGCAGCTCCGGGGTCTCTGGGGCCAACGTCCTGACTTTC. Translating it yields CASSSGVSGANVLTF. The variable domain in full, completed from reference TRBV11-3 and TRBJ2-6, reads EAGVVQSPRYKIIEKKQPVAFWCNPISGHNTLYWYLQNLGQGPELLIRYENEEAVDDSQLPKDRFSAERLKGVDSTLKIQPAELGDSAVYLCASSSGVSGANVLTFGAGSRLTVL.

The chain recombines TRBV2 with TRBJ2-5; D is unresolved. Germline V gene sequence: CDR1 SNHLY, CDR2 FYNNEI. CDR3 length equals 13 residues. Trimming took 1 base from V and 6 from J, leaving 9 bases between them. The CDR3 nucleotides are TGTGCCAGCAGTGAAGAAGTAGGGAAGACCCAGTACTTC. It yields the protein CASSEEVGKTQYF.

The chain joins TRBV5-1 to TRBJ2-7, with TRBD2 matching 11 bases. V lost 0 bases to trimming and J lost 7 bases; unmatched junction nucleotides: 9. The CDR3 has 16 amino acids. CDR1 and CDR2 from the germline V gene are SGHRS and YFSETQ. The CDR3 DNA reads as TGCGCCAGCAGCTTGGCCCTAGCGGGGGGCCTCTGGGAGCAGTACTTC. As protein: CASSLALAGGLWEQYF.